The rows below give T cell receptor beta chains drawn from one sample of a study of OX40 agonist ivuxolimab in advanced cancers. Produced via immunoSEQ multiplex PCR; TCRdb's table is partial and in-frame only. The sample lists 100,000 or so clones, 95% to 97% occurring once. The source material was CD4+ or CD8+ T cells sorted from blood, sampled in a trial of the OX40 agonist ivuxolimab. These receptors were taken from an adult with an advanced solid tumor such as melanoma, head and neck, liver or kidney cancer. Both conserved end residues are part of each CDR3. The order of the fields is clone size, D gene, V gene, J gene, CDR3 DNA, CDR3 protein. The D gene is left open where the match is weak. Expanded clones get a size class; other rows say once, few or many, or leave the size out.

>-|-|TRBV5-8|TRBJ2-7
TGTGCCAGCAGCTTGCAACCTAGCTCCGAGCAGTACTTC
CASSLQPSSEQYF
>-|-|TRBV7-9|TRBJ2-7
TGTGCCAGCAGCTTAGTTGGGGGGATCGGCTACGAGCAGTACTTC
CASSLVGGIGYEQYF
>-|-|TRBV5-4|TRBJ2-2
TGTGCCAGCAGCGACAAGACCTACGGGGAGCTGTTTTTT
CASSDKTYGELFF
>-|TRBD2|TRBV28|TRBJ2-5
TGTGCCAGCAGTTCCCAGCTACTAGCGGGAGAAGAGACCCAGTACTTC
CASSSQLLAGEETQYF
>-|-|TRBV19|TRBJ1-1
TGTGCCAGTAGTATCGGGCGAAACACTGAAGCTTTCTTT
CASSIGRNTEAFF
>-|-|TRBV7-8|TRBJ2-1
TGTGCCAGCAGCTCGTGGGGGCTGGACAATGAGCAGTTCTTC
CASSSWGLDNEQFF
>-|-|TRBV7-9|TRBJ2-7
TGTGCCAGCAGCCCTTTGGGCGCAGGGTCGGGGTACGAGCAGTACTTC
CASSPLGAGSGYEQYF
>-|-|TRBV7-9|TRBJ1-1
TGTGCCAGCAGCTCACCGGGCACTGAAGCTTTCTTT
CASSSPGTEAFF
>-|-|TRBV29-1|TRBJ1-4
TGCAGCGTTGTCTTCGACAGTCTTAATGAAAAACTGTTTTTT
CSVVFDSLNEKLFF
>-|-|TRBV14|TRBJ1-6
TGTGCCAGCAGCCAGGGGACGGCATATTCACCCCTCCACTTT
CASSQGTAYSPLHF
>-|-|TRBV19|TRBJ1-2
TGTGCCACCCGTGGGGTCTATGGCTACACCTTC
CATRGVYGYTF
>-|-|TRBV30|TRBJ2-1
TGTGCCTGGAGCGCGGCCCTCAATGAGCAGTTCTTC
CAWSAALNEQFF
>-|-|TRBV5-6|TRBJ2-7
TGTGCCAGCAGCTTGACCAGCCAACTCTCCTACGAGCAGTACTTC
CASSLTSQLSYEQYF
>-|-|TRBV4-2|TRBJ2-7
TGTGCCAGCAGCTCCCGGGACGCTTCCTACGAGCAGTACTTC
CASSSRDASYEQYF
>-|-|TRBV9|TRBJ2-1
TGTGCCAGCGGCGGGATAGCCTACAATGAGCAGTTCTTC
CASGGIAYNEQFF
>-|TRBD2|TRBV5-6|TRBJ2-5
TGTGCCAGCAGCTCGACCGGGACTAGCGGGGCCGCGGGTGGAGAGACCCAGTACTTC
CASSSTGTSGAAGGETQYF
>-|-|TRBV5-1|TRBJ2-7
TGCGCCAGCAGCTTGGGGCTAGCCAACGAGCAGTACTTC
CASSLGLANEQYF
>-|TRBD2|TRBV9|TRBJ2-1
TGTGCCAGCAGCGCCGGCGGGGGGGATGAGCAGTTCTTC
CASSAGGGDEQFF
>-|-|TRBV19|TRBJ2-1
TGTGCCAGTACCCCCACGTCTACTGGCGCCGGCAATGAGCAGTTCTTC
CASTPTSTGAGNEQFF
>-|TRBD1|TRBV9|TRBJ1-1
TGTGCCAGCAGCGTAGAGGGTGCAGGGGGGGTCACTGAAGCTTTCTTT
CASSVEGAGGVTEAFF
>-|-|TRBV14|TRBJ2-1
TGTGCCAGCAGCCAGAGAGGGGGTTGGGAGGATGAGCAGTTCTTC
CASSQRGGWEDEQFF
>once|-|TRBV19|TRBJ1-5
TGTGCCAGTAGTACGGGAAATCAGCCCCAGCATTTT
CASSTGNQPQHF
>-|-|TRBV7-2|TRBJ1-5
TGTGCCAGCAGCCACACGGTTGGCAATCAGCCCCAGCATTTT
CASSHTVGNQPQHF
>-|-|TRBV19|TRBJ2-1
TGTGCCAGTAGTATGCACAATGAGCAGTTCTTC
CASSMHNEQFF
>-|-|TRBV27|TRBJ1-3
TGTGCCAGCAGTTTATCGGGCACTGGAAACACCATATATTTT
CASSLSGTGNTIYF
>-|TRBD1|TRBV19|TRBJ1-5
TGTGCCAGTGGCTGGGGGACAGAGATGGAGCCCCAGCATTTT
CASGWGTEMEPQHF
>-|-|TRBV5-8|TRBJ1-1
TGTGCCAGCAGCTTTGCGTCCGGGCCCTTCTTT
CASSFASGPFF
>-|-|TRBV11-2|TRBJ2-7
TGTGCCAGCAGCTTACCCTCCTACGAGCAGTACTTC
CASSLPSYEQYF
>-|-|TRBV19|TRBJ2-1
TGTGCCAGTAGTATATTGTTAGGGGGGCCTAATGAGCAGTTCTTC
CASSILLGGPNEQFF
>-|-|TRBV4-2|TRBJ1-1
TGTGCCAGCAGCCAGACCGGGGGGGACACTGAAGCTTTCTTT
CASSQTGGDTEAFF